This TCR beta chain was sequenced in a study of cytomegalovirus exposure and HLA in healthy donors. Each donor's status was that of a healthy bone marrow donor. The PCR had 60 Vbeta and 13 Jbeta primers. Clones were sequenced by immunoSEQ multiplex PCR, and TCRdb holds only the in-frame ones, with some missing. The sample records about 170,000 clones, less than 80% being singletons. There are 16 residues in the CDR3. The V segment lost 2 bases and the J segment 0 bases; nucleotides outside the gene matches: 3. The germline V gene has CDR1 SGHNT and CDR2 YYREEE (reference sequence). Remarks on this clone: Its antigen is unidentified.

Study-wide results and limits: According to an earlier analysis, most TCR beta V segments yielded productive rearrangements about 90% or about 30% of the time.

The gene calls are TRBV5-4 and TRBJ2-1, with 9 bases matching TRBD2. This receptor was taken from a middle-aged man in good health and CMV-seronegative. The source material was PBMCs. The CDR3 sequence: CASSFAGGSSYNEQFF. CDR3 nucleotide sequence: TGTGCCAGCAGCTTTGCGGGGGGGAGCTCCTACAATGAGCAGTTCTTC.